The next 26 T cell receptor beta chains were all read from a single sample in a study of brain T cells in children with intractable seizures. Sequencing was performed with immunoSEQ multiplex PCR; in TCRdb, only in-frame clones are kept and a portion is missing. The sample has tens of thousands of clones; 90% to 95% are singletons. This specimen consisted of peripheral blood, obtained at surgery. The receptors derive from a boy younger than 18 with focal cortical dysplasia and intractable seizures.

The gene calls are TRBV27 and TRBJ1-5; 11 nucleotides agree with TRBD1. With 5 bases clipped from V and 2 bases from J, the junction kept 11 bases outside the gene matches. This CDR3 is 18 amino acids long. CDR1 MNHEY and CDR2 SMNVEV come from the germline V gene (reference sequence). The CDR3 coding sequence is TGTGCCAGCAGTAGCCGGGACAGGGGGATAATGGGCAATCAGCCCCAGCATTTT. It yields the protein CASSSRDRGIMGNQPQHF.

This chain joins TRBV3-1 (or the pseudogene TRBV3-2) and TRBJ2-5; no definite D call. Germline CDR1 and CDR2: LGHDT and YNNKEL (reference sequence). V was clipped by 5 bases and J by 3 bases, with 10 bases between them. CDR3 length: 13 amino acids. The CDR3 DNA sequence: TGTGCCAGCAGCGATGGCGGAGAAGAGACCCAGTACTTC. Protein sequence: CASSDGGEETQYF.

In DNA, the CDR3 is TGTGCCAGCAGCTTGGGGGGGGTTGGCAACGAGCAGTACTTC. It specifies CASSLGGVGNEQYF. This chain joins TRBV5-4 and TRBJ2-7, with D maybe TRBD2 (6 bases). Germline CDR1 and CDR2: SGHNT and YYREEE (reference sequence). The CDR3 covers 14 residues. Trimming took off 0 bases at V and 5 bases at J, with 12 bases between the two ends.

V and J are TRBV6-1 and TRBJ1-2; tentatively, D is TRBD1 (6 bases). This CDR3 has 14 amino acids. From germline, CDR1 is MNHNS and CDR2 SASEGT. V was trimmed by 3 bases and J by 7 bases, leaving 15 bases between them. In DNA, the CDR3 is TGTGCCAGCAGTGAGGTCAGGGGAGTGGTTGGCTACACCTTC. Protein product: CASSEVRGVVGYTF.

The rearrangement joins TRBV18 to TRBJ1-5; D remains unclear. The CDR3 spans 14 residues. Germline V CDR1 and CDR2: KGHSH, LQKENI. The germline V and J ends were trimmed by 6 bases and 3 bases, with 12 bases remaining between them. CDR3 sequence reads: CASSRASNNQPQHF. CDR3 DNA sequence: TGTGCCAGCTCGCGAGCATCGAACAATCAGCCCCAGCATTTT.

The chain joins TRBV4-1 to TRBJ1-1, with TRBD1 matching 8 bases. The V and J ends lost 4 bases and 2 bases, in that order; junction bases with no gene match: 9. This CDR3 comprises 16 residues. CDR1 and CDR2 (germline): MGHRA, YSYEKL. The CDR3, as DNA: TGCGCCAGCAGCCCCACCGGACAGGGAGCCAACACTGAAGCTTTCTTT. It codes for CASSPTGQGANTEAFF.

This chain uses TRBV28 with TRBJ1-2, with D perhaps TRBD1 (5 bases). Germline CDR1 is MDHEN and CDR2 is SYDVKM. V lost 4 bases and J lost 8, with 11 bases in between. CDR3 length: 12 amino acids. The CDR3 region is CASSSPGEGYTF. The DNA of the CDR3 is TGTGCCAGCAGTTCCCCGGGGGAGGGCTACACCTTC.

This chain links TRBV7-3 with TRBJ2-1; 9 nucleotides agree with TRBD2. Germline V gene data show CDR1 as SGHTA and CDR2 as FQGTGA. V trimming: 5 bases; J trimming: 2 bases; junction bases outside the gene matches: 10. The CDR3 spans 17 residues. In DNA, the CDR3 is TGTGCCAGCAGCGAAGGGGTGGCTAGCGGGGCCTACAATGAGCAGTTCTTC. Translating gives CASSEGVASGAYNEQFF.

The V gene is TRBV13, the J gene TRBJ2-4, with D perhaps TRBD1 (5 bases). Germline CDR1 and CDR2: PRHDT and FYEKMQ (reference sequence). V gave up 4 bases and J gave up 0 bases, with 13 bases separating them. This CDR3 contains 16 residues. CDR3 loop: CASSSKTAQAKNIQYF. Written as DNA, the CDR3 is TGTGCCAGCAGCTCCAAGACAGCCCAAGCCAAAAACATTCAGTACTTC.

V usage is TRBV7-8 and J usage is TRBJ1-1; D ambiguous. The CDR3 contains 17 residues. The V end lost 1 base, the J end lost 0 bases, and 15 bases lay between the germline ends. CDR1 SGHVS and CDR2 FQNEAQ come from the germline V gene. This chain's CDR3 is CASSLGRQPSLNTEAFF. In DNA form, the CDR3 reads TGTGCCAGCAGCTTAGGGCGGCAGCCGAGTTTGAACACTGAAGCTTTCTTT.

The rearrangement uses TRBV15 and TRBJ1-6; D possibly corresponds to TRBD1 (6 bases). Germline V gene data show CDR1 as LNHNV and CDR2 as YYDKDF (reference sequence). This CDR3 region has 15 residues. V was shortened by 0 bases and J by 9 bases, with 12 bases between the two germline ends. The CDR3 nucleotides are TGTGCCACCAGCAGAGATCTGGGGGCCGGTTCACCCCTCCACTTT. Protein: CATSRDLGAGSPLHF. Using reference TRBV15 and TRBJ1-6 for the parts outside the CDR3, the full variable domain is DAMVIQNPRYQVTQFGKPVTLSCSQTLNHNVMYWYQQKSSQAPKLLFHYYDKDFNNEADTPDNFQSRRPNTSFCFLDIRSPGLGDTAMYLCATSRDLGAGSPLHFGNGTRLTVT.

The J gene is TRBJ2-5, the V gene TRBV18; tentatively, D is TRBD2 (5 bases). The CDR3 has 13 amino acids. Trimming took 5 bases from V and 4 from J, leaving 11 bases between them. Looked up from germline, CDR1 is KGHSH and CDR2 is LQKENI. CDR3 nucleotide sequence: TGTGCCAGCTCATCGGGGTCGGGAGAGACCCAGTACTTC. As protein: CASSSGSGETQYF.

This clone was detected only once. Here the CDR3 reads CASSAGGGGSYNEQFF. CDR3 DNA: TGTGCCAGCAGCGCCGGGGGCGGGGGATCCTACAATGAGCAGTTCTTC. V usage is TRBV9 and J usage is TRBJ2-1; tentative D call: TRBD2 (7 bases). V dropped 3 bases and J dropped 1 base, with 14 bases sitting between them. CDR3 length equals 16 residues. Germline assignment: CDR1 SGDLS and CDR2 YYNGEE.

This chain uses TRBV11-2 with TRBJ1-6; tentatively, D is TRBD1 (5 bases). The CDR3 is made up of 16 amino acids. Trimming removed 1 base from V and 8 bases from J, with 15 bases in between. The germline gives CDR1 SGHAT, CDR2 FQNNGV. CDR3 loop: CASSLVLGRGDSPLHF. DNA of the CDR3: TGTGCCAGCAGCTTAGTCCTGGGGCGCGGGGATTCACCCCTCCACTTT. The full variable domain, rest sourced from reference TRBV11-2 and TRBJ1-6, is EAGVAQSPRYKIIEKRQSVAFWCNPISGHATLYWYQQILGQGPKLLIQFQNNGVVDDSQLPKDRFSAERLKGVDSTLKIQPAKLEDSAVYLCASSLVLGRGDSPLHFGNGTRLTVT.

The V gene is TRBV29-1, the J gene TRBJ1-6, with D uncertain. Per the germline V gene, CDR1 is SQVTM and CDR2 is ANQGSEA. The CDR3 consists of 12 residues. V was cut by 1 base and J by 7 bases, with 5 bases left in between. CDR3 in amino acids: CSVEGGNSPLHF. The CDR3 coding sequence is TGCAGCGTTGAAGGCGGGAATTCACCCCTCCACTTT. Filled out from reference TRBV29-1 and TRBJ1-6, the complete variable domain reads SAVISQKPSRDICQRGTSLTIQCQVDSQVTMMFWYRQQPGQSLTLIATANQGSEATYESGFVIDKFPISRPNLTFSTLTVSNMSPEDSSIYLCSVEGGNSPLHFGNGTRLTVT.

CDR3 region: CASSYSIAVQPGETQYF. DNA of the CDR3: TGTGCCAGCAGTTACTCGATAGCCGTACAACCGGGCGAGACCCAGTACTTC. The chain is built from TRBV6-2 or TRBV6-3 and TRBJ2-5; no clear D. The CDR3 is made up of 17 amino acids. CDR1 is MNHEY and CDR2 is SVGEGT in the germline V gene. With 0 bases removed from V and 5 bases from J, the gap between germline ends came to 19 bases.

The chain is built from TRBV6-4 and TRBJ2-3, with D perhaps given as TRBD1 or TRBD2 (5 bases each). V gave up 2 bases and J gave up 2 bases, with 5 bases separating them. This CDR3 has 13 residues. In germline, CDR1 is MRHNA, CDR2 SNTAGT. The CDR3, as DNA: TGTGCCAGCAGTGACGGGACCACAGATACGCAGTATTTT. It specifies CASSDGTTDTQYF.

As DNA, the CDR3 is TGTGCCAGTAGTATCCCATATAGCAATCAGCCCCAGCATTTT. Translation: CASSIPYSNQPQHF. The chain employs TRBV19 and TRBJ1-5, with unresolved D. Trimming cost V 3 bases and J 0 bases, with 6 bases left between them. The CDR3 length is 14 residues. Germline values: CDR1 LNHDA, CDR2 SQIVND (reference sequence).

In this sample, this clone turned up a few times. The chain carries TRBV18 and TRBJ1-1; no clear D gene. The CDR3 consists of 13 residues. Germline lookup yields CDR1 KGHSH and CDR2 LQKENI. V was clipped by 0 bases and J by 0 bases, with 2 bases between them. The CDR3 DNA sequence: TGTGCCAGCTCACCACCGGTGAACACTGAAGCTTTCTTT. As protein: CASSPPVNTEAFF.

The J gene is TRBJ2-2, the V gene TRBV14; a weak D match, TRBD2 (5 bases). Trimming pared 2 bases from V and 5 bases from J, leaving 15 bases between. The CDR3 has 16 amino acids. CDR1 is SGHDN, CDR2 FVKESK, per germline. The CDR3, as DNA: TGTGCCAGCAGCCAAATCCCCCCCCGGGGTACCGGGGAGCTGTTTTTT. It encodes CASSQIPPRGTGELFF.

CDR3 in amino acids: CASSQEGGTGSETQYF. Written as DNA, the CDR3 is TGTGCCAGCAGCCAAGAGGGGGGTACAGGGTCGGAGACCCAGTACTTC. The chain couples TRBV4-2 to TRBJ2-5; the D gene could be TRBD1 or TRBD2 (6 bases each). Germline CDR1 and CDR2: LGHNA and YNFKEQ. Deletions cut 0 bases from V and 5 bases from J, with 16 bases between. The CDR3 has 16 amino acids.

The table lists this clone with a count of one. V is TRBV24-1 and J is TRBJ1-2, with 7 bases fitting TRBD1. The CDR3 spans 16 residues. CDR1 and CDR2 (germline): KGHDR, SFDVKD. Unmatched junction bases numbered 9, after V lost 2 bases and J lost 4 bases. The CDR3 reads CATSDSTGYGGYGYTF. The DNA for the CDR3 is TGTGCCACCAGTGATTCGACAGGGTATGGGGGCTATGGCTACACCTTC.

This chain connects TRBV19 to TRBJ1-1; D not certain. CDR1 and CDR2 (germline): LNHDA, SQIVND (reference sequence). V was pared by 0 bases and J by 4 bases, with 15 bases between. CDR3 length: 16 residues. CDR3 loop: CASSIDPSRLGTEAFF. DNA for the CDR3: TGTGCCAGTAGTATAGATCCAAGTAGACTGGGCACTGAAGCTTTCTTT.

J is TRBJ2-7 and V is TRBV2, with 14 bases identical to TRBD2. CDR3 size: 17 residues. Germline V gives CDR1 SNHLY, CDR2 FYNNEI. The ends lost 3 bases at V and 6 bases at J; junction bases unmatched: 10. The CDR3 region has the DNA TGTGCCAGCAGTGAGCTCCCCGTGGGACTAGCGGGAGCCGAGCAGTACTTC. Translating it yields CASSELPVGLAGAEQYF. The variable domain in full, completed from reference TRBV2 and TRBJ2-7, reads EPEVTQTPSHQVTQMGQEVILRCVPISNHLYFYWYRQILGQKVEFLVSFYNNEISEKSEIFDDQFSVERPDGSNFTLKIRSTKLEDSAMYFCASSELPVGLAGAEQYFGPGTRLTVT.

The chain couples TRBV7-9 to TRBJ2-1, with 14 bases aligning to TRBD2. Germline V CDR1 and CDR2: SEHNR, FQNEAQ (reference sequence). CDR3 length equals 19 residues. Unmatched junction bases numbered 17, after V lost 5 bases and J lost 8 bases. CDR3 bases: TGTGCCAGCAGCCTCACGGGACTAGCGGGAGATGGGTTCGTTGATGAGCAGTTCTTC. It translates to CASSLTGLAGDGFVDEQFF.

This clone has just one count. The gene calls are TRBV9 and TRBJ1-6; D possibly corresponds to TRBD1 (5 bases). The V gene's germline CDR1 is SGDLS and CDR2 YYNGEE. CDR3 size: 15 residues. Trimming removed 2 bases at V and 13 bases at J, with 19 bases between. The CDR3 region has the DNA TGTGCCAGCAGCGTTTTAAGGGGACGACTCCATCCCCTCCACTTT. Amino acids: CASSVLRGRLHPLHF.